This T cell receptor (beta chain) originates from a study of Graves' ophthalmopathy and Graves' hyperthyroidism. This clonotype was detected only a few times. At one of its ends the junction is not consistent with the germline gene, which may arise from a read error. Per the germline V gene, CDR1 is SNHLY and CDR2 is FYNNEI. This CDR3 has 15 amino acids. The study amplified TCR beta CDR3 regions using RNA transcripts. HTBI-primed first-round RT-PCR preceded second-round multiplex PCR. TCRdb recomputed calls from the multiplex PCR reads with MiXCR, one row per CDR3 protein. The sample lists 500,000 to 700,000 distinct CDR3 sequences; under 45% were seen once.

The V call is TRBV2, the J call TRBJ2-2; 7 positions match TRBD2. The clonotype comes from an adult man with Graves' hyperthyroidism. Specimen: peripheral blood or thyroid tissue (not recorded which). The CDR3, as DNA: TGTGCCACCAGTGATACTAAGAGGACTAGCGGGGAGCTGTTTTTT. This translates into CATSDTKRTSGELFF. The whole variable domain, filled in from reference TRBV2 and TRBJ2-2, reads EPEVTQTPSHQVTQMGQEVILRCVPISNHLYFYWYRQILGQKVEFLVSFYNNEISEKSEIFDDQFSVERPDGSNFTLKIRSTKLEDSAMYFCATSDTKRTSGELFFGEGSRLTVL.